This T cell receptor (beta chain) was found in a study of T-cell reconstitution after alpha-beta-depleted transplantation in children. General study results and limits: About two months after transplant, alpha-beta T cells reportedly came from several hundred expanded graft clones. After transplant, high TCRbeta diversity at day 60 in some patients arose from surviving recipient T cells and thymic progenitors. Counts and diversity of T cells one year after transplant came mostly from newly produced T cells.

Preparation of the TCRbeta library involved a method that used unique molecular identifiers. TCRdb independently ran MiXCR on the PCR reads; one entry per CDR3 protein. This sample has around 580,000 distinct CDR3 sequences, with approximately 30% found just once. The sample holds a few counts of this clonotype. Its specificity is not known. The material sequenced was PBMCs, taken before TCRalphabeta/CD19-depleted stem cell transplant. The sequence came from a boy under two years old with Wiskott-Aldrich syndrome, due to receive a stem cell transplant.

The CDR3 loop reads CASGNSPVQETQYF. In DNA form, the CDR3 reads TGTGCCAGCGGTAATAGCCCTGTCCAAGAGACCCAGTACTTC. The J gene is TRBJ2-5, the V gene TRBV12-3 or TRBV12-4; D is uncertain. This CDR3 is built from 14 residues. Trimming took 8 bases from V and 1 from J, leaving 14 bases between them.